This is a list of T cell receptor beta chains from one sample in a study of CD8+CD57+ T cells in acquired aplastic anemia. TCRdb called the reads again in MiXCR, with one record for every CDR3 protein. Of some 200,000 distinct CDR3 sequences in the sample, 55% to 65% were seen once. The source material was sorted CD4+, CD8+, or CD8+CD57+ T cells (not recorded which) from PBMCs. Every receptor here comes from a human donor with aplastic anemia. CDR3s include the opening cysteine and the closing phenylalanine or tryptophan. A D gene is named only where the DNA matches it firmly. Some rows mark clone size as missing; the rest say once, few, many or name a class of expanded clone.

TRBJ2-1,TRBV5-1,14,once,TRBD2,TGCGCCAGCAGACGGGGGACTAGCAGCAATGAGCAGTTCTTC,CASRRGTSSNEQFF
TRBJ2-7,TRBV7-3,15,NA,NA,TGTGCCAGCAGCGAAGTCCAGGCGGTCTCCTACGAGCAGTACTTC,CASSEVQAVSYEQYF
TRBJ2-7,TRBV19,13,many,TRBD1,TGTGCCACTCGGACAGGAACATCCTACGAGCAGTACTTC,CATRTGTSYEQYF
TRBJ1-2,TRBV7-2,15,NA,NA,TGTGCCAGCAGCTTAAGCCAGGGCTATATCTATGGCTACACCTTC,CASSLSQGYIYGYTF
TRBJ2-2,TRBV7-2,16,NA,NA,TGTGCCAGCAGCTTAGTCACGGGCCCGAACACCGGGGAGCTGTTTTTT,CASSLVTGPNTGELFF
TRBJ1-2,TRBV7-2,16,NA,TRBD1,TGTGCTAGCAGTTCTCCCCCGGGACAGGGCGACTATGGCTACACCTTC,CASSSPPGQGDYGYTF
TRBJ1-2,TRBV2,14,NA,TRBD1,TGTGCCAGCAGTCATGACAGGGGTTTGTATGGCTACACCTTC,CASSHDRGLYGYTF
TRBJ2-2,TRBV20-1,14,NA,NA,TGCAGTGCTAGTACGAGGGGGAACACCGGGGAGCTGTTTTTT,CSASTRGNTGELFF
TRBJ1-6,TRBV7-3,13,NA,NA,TGTGCCAGCAGTTTCGAGGAAAATTCACCCCTCCACTTT,CASSFEENSPLHF
TRBJ2-7,TRBV5-6,12,NA,NA,TGTGCCTGGAGTGAGGCAGGGTTCGAGCAGTACTTC,CAWSEAGFEQYF
TRBJ1-5,TRBV10-3,13,NA,TRBD1,TGTGCCATCAGGGGGACAGCCAATCAGCCCCAGCATTTT,CAIRGTANQPQHF
TRBJ2-5,TRBV7-8,15,few,TRBD2,TGTGCCAGCAGCTTAGGGACTAGCGGGAGCGAGACCCAGTACTTC,CASSLGTSGSETQYF
TRBJ1-1,TRBV2,14,NA,NA,TGTGCCAGCAGTGAAAGGGCGGCGAACACTGAAGCTTTCTTT,CASSERAANTEAFF
TRBJ2-5,TRBV15,13,NA,NA,TGTGCCACCAGCGGCGCGTTGTTAGGGACCCAGTACTTC,CATSGALLGTQYF
TRBJ2-2,TRBV6-4,15,NA,TRBD2,TGTGCCAGCAGTGACGGACTAGCAACCACCGGGGAGCTGTTTTTT,CASSDGLATTGELFF
TRBJ2-7,TRBV7-2,15,many,TRBD2,TGTGCCAGCAGCGAGCTCGCGGGGGGTTCCTACGAGCAGTACTTC,CASSELAGGSYEQYF
TRBJ2-3,TRBV7-3,15,once,TRBD2,TGTGCCAGCAGCATCCTAGCGGGGACTAGAGATACGCAGTATTTT,CASSILAGTRDTQYF
TRBJ1-2,TRBV19,13,NA,NA,TGTGCCAGTAGTATCCTTCACACGGATGGCTACACCTTC,CASSILHTDGYTF
TRBJ1-1,TRBV12-3/TRBV12-4,15,many,TRBD1,TGTGCCAGCAGTCTAGGACAGGGGGCGTCGCCTGAAGCTTTCTTT,CASSLGQGASPEAFF
TRBJ1-2,TRBV20-1,13,NA,TRBD1,TGCAGTGTTCACACGGACAGGGTCGATGGCTACACCTTC,CSVHTDRVDGYTF
TRBJ2-6,TRBV7-2,9,NA,NA,TGTGCCAGCAGCTTAAGTCGGACTTTC,CASSLSRTF
TRBJ2-2,TRBV2,17,NA,TRBD1,TGTGCCAGCAGTGGACTACGGACAGGGAGCTACGGCGGGGAGCTGTTTTTT,CASSGLRTGSYGGELFF
TRBJ1-6,TRBV2,15,few,NA,TGTGCCAGCAGTTCTGACAGTACTTCAGGATCACCCCTCCACTTT,CASSSDSTSGSPLHF
TRBJ2-4,TRBV19,16,NA,TRBD1,TGTGCCAGTAGTTTGGGACAGGGGGTAGCCAAAAACATTCAGTACTTC,CASSLGQGVAKNIQYF
TRBJ2-1,TRBV6-5,15,NA,NA,TGTGCCAGCAGTTACGAAGCAGGGAACTACAATGAGCAGTTCTTC,CASSYEAGNYNEQFF
TRBJ2-7,TRBV7-8,15,few,TRBD1,TGTGCCAGCAGCCAGGGACAGGAAAGGGCCTACGAGCAGTACTTC,CASSQGQERAYEQYF
TRBJ2-1,TRBV6-4,15,NA,TRBD2,TGTGCCAGCAGTGGGGAAGCGGGAAAGGCGGATGAGCAGTTCTTC,CASSGEAGKADEQFF